The rows below give T cell receptor beta chains drawn from one sample of a study of shared clonotypes between healthy human individuals. Sequenced by immunoSEQ multiplex PCR; TCRdb stores in-frame clones only, minus some. The repertoire includes some 380,000 clones, around 96% of them detected once, and more than 0.3% sits in the top ten. The sequenced sample was memory CD8+ T cells sorted from blood. Every receptor here comes from a young man in good health. Each CDR3 is given with its conserved first and last residue. D genes are given only for firm matches. Rows give clone size only sometimes, using once, few, many, or a class for an expanded clone.

j_call clone_size v_call d_call cdr3_aa cdr3_nt
TRBJ2-1 - TRBV10-2 - CASSDPYNEQFF TGCGCCAGCAGTGACCCTTACAATGAGCAGTTCTTC
TRBJ2-3 - TRBV5-1 TRBD2 CASSLSSGRSTDTQYF TGCGCCAGCAGCTTGTCTAGCGGGAGGTCCACAGATACGCAGTATTTT
TRBJ2-3 - TRBV4-1 TRBD2 CASSQDPVKILAGVADTQYF TGCGCCAGCAGCCAAGACCCGGTGAAAATTCTAGCGGGAGTGGCAGATACGCAGTATTTT
TRBJ1-1 - TRBV5-4 - CASREGVMNTEAFF TGTGCCAGCAGGGAAGGAGTGATGAACACTGAAGCTTTCTTT
TRBJ2-6 - TRBV28 - CASIGGSGSGANVLTF TGTGCCAGCATAGGGGGTTCGGGCTCTGGGGCCAACGTCCTGACTTTC
TRBJ2-3 - TRBV7-2 - CASSLGAPDTQYF TGTGCCAGCAGCTTAGGGGCGCCCGATACGCAGTATTTT
TRBJ2-1 - TRBV2 TRBD1 CARRTGREQFF TGTGCCAGAAGGACAGGGCGTGAGCAGTTCTTC
TRBJ2-7 - TRBV10-3 - CAISDHDVLFGGEAYEQYF TGTGCCATCAGTGATCATGATGTCCTTTTTGGGGGAGAAGCCTACGAGCAGTACTTC
TRBJ2-7 - TRBV2 TRBD1 CASKGTVIREQYF TGTGCCAGCAAAGGGACAGTAATCAGGGAGCAGTACTTC
TRBJ2-7 once TRBV4-1 - CASSQDVLAYVDEQYF TGCGCCAGCAGCCAAGATGTCTTGGCATACGTGGACGAGCAGTACTTC
TRBJ1-2 - TRBV19 TRBD1 CASSIGDRNYGYTF TGTGCCAGTAGTATCGGGGACAGAAACTATGGCTACACCTTC